Below, one T cell receptor (beta chain) is given with its context. This sample was taken from a study of blood T cell repertoires in COVID-19. Across the whole study: Collection of acute and convalescent COVID-19 samples took place in the United States, Italy and Spain. PBMCs, B-cell-depleted T cells, or T cells provided the cDNA or gDNA that made up the material.

Source study methods: Reference gene primer amplification yielded estimated nucleated cell counts. Method: immunoSEQ multiplex PCR; TCRdb's copy keeps in-frame clones and lacks some. The V and J calls and clone size are taken from that table; D and trimming were inferred from the DNA. Of 110,000 to 150,000 clones in the sample, about 86% were seen once. The material sequenced was peripheral blood. This clonotype was obtained from a woman aged 60-75 years with acute or convalescent COVID-19.

The CDR3 is CASSPPGTGGREQYF. In nucleotides, the CDR3 is TGTGCCAGCAGTCCTCCGGGGACAGGGGGCAGAGAGCAGTACTTC. V gene TRBV6-5 combines with J gene TRBJ2-7; 12 bases agree with TRBD1. CDR3 length: 15 amino acids. Trimming cost V 5 bases and J 7 bases; bases outside gene matches: 9. The germline CDR1 and CDR2 sequences are MNHEY and SVGAGI.